The 21 T cell receptor beta chains below were found in one sample sequenced in a study of shared clonotypes between healthy human individuals. TCRdb's table, derived via immunoSEQ multiplex PCR, lists solely in-frame clones and lacks some. This table has under 300,000 clones, over 50% appearing once. What was sequenced was memory CD4+ T cells sorted from blood. Subset specified: CD45RA-negative fraction. These receptor sequences come from a man younger than 45 in good health.

In regard to this clone: The DNA is left out, because the CDR3 cannot be placed on it with certainty; the CDR3 is given as TCRdb lists it. The CDR3 sequence is CASSPPPWGTGAVHPYF. The gene calls are TRBV7-9 and TRBJ2-3; TRBD1 is the table's D call, not checked against the DNA. The CDR3 totals 17 residues, both ends included. Germline loops: CDR1 SEHNR, CDR2 FQNEAQ (reference sequence).

In this sample, this clone turned up many times. In the same sample, other DNA sequences code for this CDR3. J is TRBJ1-1 and V is TRBV28; D gene uncertain. The CDR3 runs to 12 residues. Germline CDR1 reads MDHEN; CDR2 reads SYDVKM. V lost 2 bases and J lost 4, with 5 bases in between. The CDR3 protein is CASSLPSTEAFF. CDR3 DNA sequence: TGTGCCAGCAGTTTACCAAGCACTGAAGCTTTCTTT. Full variable domain (remainder filled in from reference TRBV28 and TRBJ1-1): DVKVTQSSRYLVKRTGEKVFLECVQDMDHENMFWYRQDPGLGLRLIYFSYDVKMKEKGDIPEGYSVSREKKERFSLILESASTNQTSMYLCASSLPSTEAFFGQGTRLTVV.

Notes on this clone: The sample holds other DNA sequences that translate to the same CDR3. The chain joins TRBV7-9 to TRBJ1-1; D is possibly TRBD1 (5 bases). V dropped 3 bases and J dropped 1 base, with 6 bases sitting between them. This CDR3 is 13 amino acids long. Germline lookup yields CDR1 SEHNR and CDR2 FQNEAQ (reference sequence). The CDR3 sequence: CASSFQGNTEAFF. The CDR3, as DNA: TGTGCCAGCAGCTTTCAGGGGAACACTGAAGCTTTCTTT.

Only a few counts were recorded for this clone. Other DNA sequences in this sample translate to the same CDR3. V gene TRBV7-9 combines with J gene TRBJ2-1; D gene unclear. Germline assignment: CDR1 SEHNR and CDR2 FQNEAQ (reference sequence). CDR3 size: 11 residues. The V end lost 3 bases, the J end lost 7 bases, and 4 bases lay between the germline ends. CDR3 bases: TGTGCCAGCAGCTTGCAGAATGAGCAGTTCTTC. Its protein product is CASSLQNEQFF.

This clone was observed once. The chain has TRBV9 and TRBJ2-3, with TRBD2 as a possible D gene (5 bases). The CDR3 extends over 16 amino acids. Between the trimmed V and J ends, which lost 1 base and 0 bases, there was a span of 12 bases. Per germline, CDR1 SGDLS and CDR2 YYNGEE. The CDR3 reads CASSVTGRTSTDTQYF. CDR3 nucleotide sequence: TGTGCCAGCAGCGTAACCGGCCGGACTAGCACAGATACGCAGTATTTT.

In DNA form, the CDR3 reads TGTGCCAGTAGTATTTCCGGGACTAGCTCCTACGAGCAGTACTTC. Protein: CASSISGTSSYEQYF. This chain connects TRBV19 to TRBJ2-7, with 8 bases fitting TRBD2. Germline V gene data show CDR1 as LNHDA and CDR2 as SQIVND (reference sequence). The CDR3 is 15 amino acids. With 3 bases clipped from V and 0 bases from J, the junction kept 4 bases outside the gene matches.

This clone appeared many times. The chain combines TRBV18 with TRBJ1-1; D is ambiguous. V was pared by 3 bases and J by 1 base, with 15 bases between. The CDR3 spans 16 residues. Germline CDR1 KGHSH, CDR2 LQKENI. The CDR3 protein is CASSPPSQRANTEAFF. CDR3 in DNA: TGTGCCAGCTCACCCCCTTCCCAGAGAGCGAACACTGAAGCTTTCTTT.

This clone has only a few counts. This rearrangement joins TRBV7-3 to TRBJ2-7, with D tentatively TRBD1 or TRBD2 (5 bases each). The germline V gene has CDR1 SGHTA and CDR2 FQGTGA. This CDR3 spans 13 amino acids. V lost 3 bases and J 3 bases, leaving 9 bases between the germline ends. The CDR3 nucleotides are TGTGCCAGCAGCTTCGTTGGGGGCTACGAGCAGTACTTC. Its protein is CASSFVGGYEQYF.

The V and J genes are TRBV14 and TRBJ1-2; D ambiguous. Germline V CDR1 and CDR2: SGHDN, FVKESK. V was pared by 1 base and J by 5 bases, with 11 bases between. CDR3 length: 14 residues. This chain's CDR3 is CASSQAGSLYGYTF. The CDR3 DNA sequence: TGTGCCAGCAGCCAAGCCGGGAGCTTATATGGCTACACCTTC. The full variable domain, with the rest looked up from reference TRBV14 and TRBJ1-2, is EAGVTQFPSHSVIEKGQTVTLRCDPISGHDNLYWYRRVMGKEIKFLLHFVKESKQDESGMPNNRFLAERTGGTYSTLKVQPAELEDSGVYFCASSQAGSLYGYTFGSGTRLTVV.

The V call is TRBV7-8, the J call TRBJ1-2; D is unclear. V was clipped by 2 bases and J by 0 bases, with 7 bases between them. This CDR3 is 14 amino acids long. Germline V gives CDR1 SGHVS, CDR2 FQNEAQ. The CDR3 loop reads CASSLNRPNYGYTF. As DNA, the CDR3 is TGTGCCAGCAGCTTAAACAGACCTAACTATGGCTACACCTTC.

The chain links TRBV28 to TRBJ2-7, with D perhaps matching TRBD2 (6 bases). The germline V and J ends were trimmed by 10 bases and 2 bases, with 21 bases remaining between them. The CDR3 extends over 15 amino acids. Germline values: CDR1 MDHEN, CDR2 SYDVKM. CDR3 loop: CATTSPGRGAYEQYF. The DNA for the CDR3 is TGTGCCACCACCTCCCCCGGGAGAGGGGCCTACGAGCAGTACTTC.

The chain carries TRBV19 and TRBJ2-5; tentatively, D is TRBD1 (5 bases). Germline CDR1 reads LNHDA; CDR2 reads SQIVND (reference sequence). V was cut by 3 bases and J by 5 bases, with 7 bases left in between. This CDR3 contains 12 residues. CDR3 amino acids: CASSMGRETQYF. CDR3 in DNA: TGTGCCAGTAGTATGGGGCGGGAGACCCAGTACTTC. Complete variable domain (other parts from reference TRBV19 and TRBJ2-5): DGGITQSPKYLFRKEGQNVTLSCEQNLNHDAMYWYRQDPGQGLRLIYYSQIVNDFQKGDIAEGYSVSREKKESFPLTVTSAQKNPTAFYLCASSMGRETQYFGPGTRLLVL.

This chain uses TRBV10-1 with TRBJ2-1, with D possibly being TRBD1 (5 bases). Trimming took off 10 bases at V and 4 bases at J, with 26 bases between the two ends. Per germline, CDR1 WNHNN and CDR2 SYGVQD (reference sequence). The CDR3 runs 17 residues. CDR3 bases: TGCGCCAAACGACAAATACCTGTAGGGGCTAATTACAATGAGCAGTTCTTC. Translation: CAKRQIPVGANYNEQFF.

This rearrangement joins TRBV6-5 to TRBJ2-7, with D maybe TRBD2 (6 bases). Trimming stripped 8 bases from V and 2 bases from J, with 16 bases between. CDR1 MNHEY and CDR2 SVGAGI come from the germline V gene. This CDR3 spans 14 amino acids. CDR3 bases: TGTGCCAGCTCCTCCGGGACTTGGGCCTACGAGCAGTACTTC. It is translated as CASSSGTWAYEQYF.

The chain joins TRBV7-3 to TRBJ2-1, with D perhaps TRBD1 (7 bases). The CDR3 runs to 15 residues. Germline loops: CDR1 SGHTA, CDR2 FQGTGA. The V end was cut by 2 bases, the J end by 6 bases, with 14 bases between. The CDR3 nucleotides are TGTGCCAGCAGCTTAGACCCCAGGGGGGTCAATGAGCAGTTCTTC. This codes for CASSLDPRGVNEQFF.

V is TRBV28 and J is TRBJ2-2; 7 positions agree with TRBD1. CDR1 is MDHEN and CDR2 is SYDVKM in the germline V gene. CDR3 size: 16 residues. The V and J ends lost 8 bases and 1 base, in that order; junction bases with no gene match: 10. The CDR3 DNA reads as TGTGCCAGCCGAAGGGCACGGACAGGGAACACCGGGGAGCTGTTTTTT. It yields the protein CASRRARTGNTGELFF.

This clone appeared a few times. The genes are TRBV2 and TRBJ2-7; possible D gene TRBD2, 7 bases. Trimming took off 11 bases at V and 0 bases at J, with 11 bases between the two ends. Germline CDR1 is SNHLY and CDR2 is FYNNEI. This CDR3 has 12 amino acids. CDR3 nucleotide sequence: TGTGCCGGGGGGGGCTTCTCCTACGAGCAGTACTTC. It specifies CAGGGFSYEQYF.

This clone has a handful of counts. V is TRBV19 and J is TRBJ1-1; tentative D call: TRBD1 (5 bases). The germline V and J ends were trimmed by 3 bases and 1 base, with 12 bases remaining between them. Germline V gene sequence: CDR1 LNHDA, CDR2 SQIVND (reference sequence). The CDR3 is 15 amino acids. CDR3 sequence: CASSIRGSTNTEAFF. The CDR3 DNA is TGTGCCAGTAGTATCCGGGGGTCTACGAACACTGAAGCTTTCTTT.

This clone showed up just a few times. The chain has TRBV9 and TRBJ2-3; D uncertain. The germline gives CDR1 SGDLS, CDR2 YYNGEE. V lost 4 bases and J lost 3, with 9 bases in between. The CDR3 loop spans 13 amino acids. CDR3: CASSFRVTDTQYF. CDR3 sequence (DNA): TGTGCCAGCAGCTTTAGGGTAACAGATACGCAGTATTTT. The full variable domain, with the rest looked up from reference TRBV9 and TRBJ2-3, is DSGVTQTPKHLITATGQRVTLRCSPRSGDLSVYWYQQSLDQGLQFLIQYYNGEERAKGNILERFSAQQFPDLHSELNLSSLELGDSALYFCASSFRVTDTQYFGPGTRLTVL.

The chain is built from TRBV5-4 and TRBJ2-1, with 9 bases matching TRBD2. Germline CDR1 is SGHNT and CDR2 is YYREEE (reference sequence). Losses at the gene ends were 0 bases for V and 1 base for J; bases not matched to a gene: 8. There are 18 residues in the CDR3. The CDR3 DNA is TGTGCCAGCAGCTTGGCCCTTAAGCGGGGGGTTTCCTACAATGAGCAGTTCTTC. It codes for CASSLALKRGVSYNEQFF. Combining the CDR3 with reference TRBV5-4 and TRBJ2-1 gives the whole variable domain ETGVTQSPTHLIKTRGQQVTLRCSSQSGHNTVSWYQQALGQGPQFIFQYYREEENGRGNFPPRFSGLQFPNYSSELNVNALELDDSALYLCASSLALKRGVSYNEQFFGPGTRLTVL.

V gene TRBV30 combines with J gene TRBJ1-5; D gene ambiguous. Germline V gives CDR1 GTSNPN, CDR2 SVGIG (reference sequence). V was shortened by 3 bases and J by 5 bases, with 11 bases between the two germline ends. The length of the CDR3 is 13 residues. The CDR3 DNA is TGTGCCTGGAGGGAGAGACTCGATCAGCCCCAGCATTTT. It specifies CAWRERLDQPQHF.